The subject of this entry is one T cell receptor (beta chain). Its target is unknown. The entry originates in a study of OX40 agonist ivuxolimab in advanced cancers. At the level of the study: Patients received ivuxolimab, an agonistic anti-OX40 (CD134) antibody. Study results and caveats: Expanded clones were, on average, more numerous in CD8+ T cells than in CD4+. There were also nonresponders showing low normalized T-cell clonal expansion. By week 6 at 0.1 to 3.0 mg/kg, blood CD4+ and CD8+ T cells had expanded clonally.

Germline V gives CDR1 SGHTA, CDR2 FQGNSA. Unmatched junction bases numbered 13, after V lost 5 bases and J lost 7 bases. The CDR3 is made up of 16 amino acids. The method was immunoSEQ multiplex PCR; TCRdb's version includes in-frame clones alone and lacks a portion of them. The sample contains around 80,000 clones, more than 70% of which appear only once. The genes are TRBV7-2 and TRBJ2-1; 8 nucleotides agree with TRBD2. This sample comprised CD4+ or CD8+ T cells sorted from blood, obtained in a trial of the OX40 agonist ivuxolimab. The source of this sequence is an adult with an advanced solid tumor such as melanoma, head and neck, liver or kidney cancer. The CDR3 spells CASSPSVRGAGNEQFF. The CDR3 DNA sequence: TGTGCCAGCAGCCCTTCTGTGCGGGGGGCCGGAAATGAGCAGTTCTTC.